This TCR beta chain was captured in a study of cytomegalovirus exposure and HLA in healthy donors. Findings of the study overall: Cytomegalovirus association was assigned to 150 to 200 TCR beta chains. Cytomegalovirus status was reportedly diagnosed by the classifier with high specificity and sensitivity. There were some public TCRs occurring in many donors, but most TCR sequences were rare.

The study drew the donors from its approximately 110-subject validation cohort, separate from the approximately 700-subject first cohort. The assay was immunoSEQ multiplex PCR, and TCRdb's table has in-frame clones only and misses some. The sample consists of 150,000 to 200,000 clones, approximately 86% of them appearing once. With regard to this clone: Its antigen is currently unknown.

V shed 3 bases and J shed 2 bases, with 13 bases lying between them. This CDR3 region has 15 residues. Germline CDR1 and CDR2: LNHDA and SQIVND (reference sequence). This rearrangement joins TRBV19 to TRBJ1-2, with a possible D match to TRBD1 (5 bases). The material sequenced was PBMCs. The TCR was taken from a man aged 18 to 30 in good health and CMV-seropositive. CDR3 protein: CASSILQGLNYGYTF. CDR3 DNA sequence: TGTGCCAGTAGTATTCTCCAGGGACTGAACTATGGCTACACCTTC.